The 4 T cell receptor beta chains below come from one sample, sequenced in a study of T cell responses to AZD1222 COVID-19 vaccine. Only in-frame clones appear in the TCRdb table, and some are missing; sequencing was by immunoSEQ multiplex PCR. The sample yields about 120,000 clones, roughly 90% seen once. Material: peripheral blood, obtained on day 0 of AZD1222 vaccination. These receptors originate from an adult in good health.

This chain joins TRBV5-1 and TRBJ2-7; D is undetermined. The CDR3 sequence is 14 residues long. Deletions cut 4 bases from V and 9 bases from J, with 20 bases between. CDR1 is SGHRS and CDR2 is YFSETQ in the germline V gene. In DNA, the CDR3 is TGCGCCAGCAGCCCCGGCCAGGCGTCTGGGTTGCAGTACTTC. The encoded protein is CASSPGQASGLQYF. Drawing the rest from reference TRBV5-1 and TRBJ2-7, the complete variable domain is KAGVTQTPRYLIKTRGQQVTLSCSPISGHRSVSWYQQTPGQGLQFLFEYFSETQRNKGNFPGRFSGRQFSNSRSEMNVSTLELGDSALYLCASSPGQASGLQYFGPGTRLTVT.

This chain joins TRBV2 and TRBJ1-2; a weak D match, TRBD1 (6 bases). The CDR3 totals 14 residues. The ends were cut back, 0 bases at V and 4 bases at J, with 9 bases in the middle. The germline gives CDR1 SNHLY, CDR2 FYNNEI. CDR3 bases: TGTGCCAGCAGTGAAGCGCGGGACACCTATGGCTACACCTTC. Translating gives CASSEARDTYGYTF.

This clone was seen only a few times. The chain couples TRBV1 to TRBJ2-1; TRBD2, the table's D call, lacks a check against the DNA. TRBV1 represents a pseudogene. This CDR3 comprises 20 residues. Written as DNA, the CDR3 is TGCACCAGCAGCCAAGATAAAGGACTAGCGGGACTGAGCTCCTACAATGAGCAGTTCTTC. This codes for CTSSQDKGLAGLSSYNEQFF.

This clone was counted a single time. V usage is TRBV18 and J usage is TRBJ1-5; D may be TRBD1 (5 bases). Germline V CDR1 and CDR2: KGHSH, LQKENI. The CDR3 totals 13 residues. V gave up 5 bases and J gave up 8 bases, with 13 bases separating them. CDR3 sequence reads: CASSTTAQEPQHF. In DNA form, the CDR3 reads TGTGCCAGCTCAACGACAGCCCAGGAGCCCCAGCATTTT.